Listed here is a single TCR beta chain. This record comes from a study of control samples from healthy donors and cancer patients. Clones were sequenced by immunoSEQ multiplex PCR, and TCRdb holds only the in-frame ones, with some missing. The top ten clones hold roughly 29% of a sample with fewer than 20,000 clones, approximately 80% of them seen once. V shed 1 base and J shed 5 bases, with 12 bases lying between them. The germline CDR1 and CDR2 sequences are SGHAT and FQNNGV. CDR3 length: 14 amino acids. This sequence joins TRBV11-2 and TRBJ2-7; possible D gene TRBD2, 6 bases. Sequencing was performed on PBMCs. The sequence derives from a woman aged 70-85 years with lung cancer. The CDR3 protein is CASSLAPGAHEQYF. DNA of the CDR3: TGTGCCAGCAGCTTAGCCCCGGGAGCCCACGAGCAGTACTTC.